This T cell receptor beta chain is from a study of shared clonotypes between healthy human individuals (dated by TCRdb to about 2020). Turning to the overall study: A few men and two women, aged 18 to 49 years, made up the cohort. Different laboratories and diverse techniques were used to prepare libraries and sequence TCR repertoires, to increase sequencing depth and limit assay-specific biases. Per donor, three plates each were used for CD4 naive and CD4 memory, two for CD8 naive, and one for CD8 memory. Blood TCR repertoires of five healthy adults were deeply sequenced to estimate repertoire size and the extent of clonotype sharing between individuals. Per donor, leukapheresis produced somewhere between about 0.94 and 9 billion PBMCs.

Trimming takes 2 bases from V and 3 bases from J, and the germline ends sit 8 bases apart. The germline V gene sets CDR1 to SGHDN and CDR2 to FVKESK. From cysteine to phenylalanine, the CDR3 is 14 amino acids long. The DNA shown is the 42-base CDR3, in frame from base 1. Using the deep immunoSEQ assay, TCR CDR3 regions were amplified from genomic DNA by multiplex PCR. Genomic DNA extracted from each cell subset was distributed evenly over all wells of several immunoSEQ 96-well plates, and each plate served as one replicate. For sorted subsets, roughly 200 ng of genomic DNA, equivalent to around 29,000 T cell genomes, went into each replicate PCR. The purified libraries were quantified using a Qubit 3.0 fluorometer, sized with a Bioanalyzer 2100, and then quantified again using the KAPA Library Quantification kit. Every immunoSEQ 96-well plate was sequenced on a dedicated single-read 150-cycle Illumina NextSeq 550 flow cell. In the paper's pipeline: Because the immunoSEQ output included only junctional sequences and no quality scores, the filtering could not be the same as the filtering used for full-length reads. To assign V/J genes and CDR3, sequences were annotated using PyIR, a Python wrapper for IgBLAST v1.9, with IMGT germline references. Reads were filtered out if the reads had weak V/J assignments (E-value above 1e-6), no CDR3, stop codons, out-of-frame junctions, or ambiguous translated residues. A V3J clonotype was defined by an identical inferred V gene, J gene, and CDR3 amino acid sequence. To compute the percentage overlap between repertoires, the number of shared unique clonotypes was divided by the size of the smaller repertoire. Repertoire richness was assessed with RTK rarefaction, the Chao1 estimator, and Recon v2.1 estimates of unobserved clonotypes. For all TCRbeta clonotypes obtained by the gDNA method from a handful of donors, generation probabilities were computed with OLGA. TCRdb took over this immuneACCESS table, retaining in-frame rearrangements with V and J assigned. Such tables are incomplete; in checked studies, under half of the missing clones stem from an unresolved V gene, and the remainder is unexplained. The V and J calls and clone size are taken from that table; D and trimming were inferred from the DNA. For this sample there are millions of clones; 95% appear just once. 0.1% to 0.15% of the sample lies in the top ten.

The donors were healthy, HIV-negative adults who had no recently reported acute infections or vaccinations. Every donor was a Caucasian adult living in Nashville, Tennessee, USA. Magnetic negative selection was used to enrich CD4+ T cells, after which naive cells were positively selected on CD45RA and the negative fraction became the memory subset. Blood was obtained by leukapheresis, after which PBMCs were separated by Ficoll-Histopaque density gradient centrifugation and cryopreserved in liquid nitrogen vapor phase. Analytical flow cytometry was used to check the purity and quantity of every magnetically sorted T cell population. Genomic DNA was isolated from every sorted fraction and measured by UV absorbance on a Nanodrop 2000c. Concerning this clone: The antigen it recognizes is unknown. Per-base quality was not reported, and no clone a single base away is much larger than it.

General conclusions and limits of the study: Even with the large sequencing depth, rarefaction of the sorted-subset datasets indicated that sequencing was incomplete. Because the study included a small number of donors, the genetic and exposure-history diversity represented was limited. Sharing across several donors was observed for about 5% of naive CD4, around 3.5% of naive CD8, 2% to 2.5% of memory CD4, and roughly 0.43% of memory CD8 clonotypes. Compared with non-shared clonotypes, the clonotypes found in all four sorted-subset donors had higher generation probabilities. Naive subsets generally had larger estimated clonotype richness than memory subsets did. Sampling was limited to blood, and TCR repertoires in tissue likely differ from TCR repertoires in blood. Based on pairwise subsampling, the degree of clonotype sharing among donors was expected to be affected by sequencing depth.

The chain is made from TRBV14 and TRBJ1-5; tentative D gene TRBD1, with 6 bases matching. The clonotype was recovered from a man between 18 and 35 years old in good health. Sample: naive CD4+ T cells sorted from blood. The cell subset or site label on this specimen signifies: CD45RA+ positively selected. The CDR3 here reads CASSQTGFNQPQHF. The sequenced DNA is TGTGCCAGCAGCCAAACAGGGTTCAATCAGCCCCAGCATTTT.